This T cell receptor (beta chain) is from a study of T cells in narcolepsy. Study-wide context: Donors had narcolepsy type 1 or type 2, or were healthy controls. Study conclusions and caveats: Blood of same and different patients, but not healthy controls, reportedly held recurring autoreactive clonotypes. Same-patient CSF and blood CD4+ T cell clonotypes included HCRT-specific and TRIB2-specific autoreactive ones.

The table came from immunoSEQ multiplex PCR; TCRdb's copy has only in-frame clones and leaves some out. The sample lists tens of thousands of clones; around 86% were seen once. As concerns this clone: Its cognate antigen is unknown.

The CDR3 is 13 amino acids. CDR1 is SGHVS and CDR2 is FQNEAQ in the germline V gene. Trimming removed 5 bases from V and 0 bases from J, with 8 bases in between. V is TRBV7-8 and J is TRBJ2-7, with unresolved D. The receptor was isolated from a human donor with narcolepsy. Sequenced sample: CD45RA- memory CD4+ T cells from PBMCs. The CDR3 DNA is TGTGCCAGCAGCAAAACAGACTCCTACGAGCAGTACTTC. Its translation is CASSKTDSYEQYF.